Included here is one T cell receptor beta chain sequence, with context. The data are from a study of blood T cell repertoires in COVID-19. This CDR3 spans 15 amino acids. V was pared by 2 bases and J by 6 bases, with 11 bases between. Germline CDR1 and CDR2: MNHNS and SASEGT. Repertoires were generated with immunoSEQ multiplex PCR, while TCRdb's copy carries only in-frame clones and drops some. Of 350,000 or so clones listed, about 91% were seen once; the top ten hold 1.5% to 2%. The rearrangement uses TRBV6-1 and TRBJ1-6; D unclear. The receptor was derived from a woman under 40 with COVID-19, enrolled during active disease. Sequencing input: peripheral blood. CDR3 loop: CASSEIVAANSPLHF. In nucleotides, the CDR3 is TGTGCCAGCAGTGAAATTGTGGCGGCTAATTCACCCCTCCACTTT.